The 2 T cell receptor beta chains in this list originate from one sample, sequenced in a study of patients and donors after allogeneic stem cell transplantation (dated by TCRdb to 2020 to 2022). Library preparation was by RT-PCR. The sequencer was a NextSeq 550. Through fastp at Q25 and MiXCR, TCRdb rebuilt clones from the public reads, retaining in-frame beta chains. CDR3 protein sequences are deduplicated, and each keeps its most common genes and DNA. In this sample the table shows about 960,000 distinct CDR3 sequences, roughly 18% of which occur a single time. The top ten clonotypes cover 5% to 6.5% of the sample. Sequencing input: blood, either unsorted or a sorted T cell fraction (not recorded which). These receptor sequences come from a human donor who was either an allogeneic HSCT recipient or a stem cell or donor lymphocyte infusion donor (not recorded which). It is not recorded whose cells these are; they may come from a transplant donor.

The CDR3, as DNA: TGTGCCCGGGGTGGGGCGTATGAGCAGTTCTTC. It codes for CARGGAYEQFF. The chain recombines TRBV30 with TRBJ2-1; D possibly matches TRBD1 or TRBD2 (5 bases each). Germline CDR1 and CDR2: GTSNPN and SVGIG (reference sequence). Trimming left V 8 bases short and J 8 bases short, with 13 bases between. The CDR3 totals 11 residues.

There are a few counts of this clonotype. This chain uses TRBV25-1 with TRBJ2-1; D possibly uses TRBD1 or TRBD2 (5 bases each). The V end was cut by 4 bases, the J end by 0 bases, with 16 bases between. The CDR3 is 17 residues long. Germline-derived CDR1 and CDR2 are MGHDK and SYGVNS. The CDR3 region is CASSAIVGARSYNEQFF. The CDR3 DNA reads TGTGCCAGCAGTGCGATTGTCGGGGCCCGCTCCTACAATGAGCAGTTCTTC.